The 6 T cell receptor beta chains reported below all come from one sample, sequenced in a study of cytomegalovirus exposure and HLA in healthy donors. Method: immunoSEQ multiplex PCR; TCRdb's copy keeps in-frame clones and lacks some. The table lists tens of thousands of clones, approximately 88% of them singletons. Sequenced input: PBMCs. These receptors came from a woman under 30 in good health and CMV-seronegative.

The V call is TRBV7-2, the J call TRBJ1-1; no clear D. The germline V and J ends were trimmed by 3 bases and 0 bases, with 8 bases remaining between them. This CDR3 is 14 amino acids long. The germline V gene has CDR1 SGHTA and CDR2 FQGNSA. CDR3 residues: CASSFKNMNTEAFF. CDR3 bases: TGTGCCAGCAGCTTTAAGAACATGAACACTGAAGCTTTCTTT. The entire variable domain, with the rest obtained from reference TRBV7-2 and TRBJ1-1, is as follows: GAGVSQSPSNKVTEKGKDVELRCDPISGHTALYWYRQSLGQGLEFLIYFQGNSAPDKSGLPSDRFSAERTGGSVSTLTIQRTQQEDSAVYLCASSFKNMNTEAFFGQGTRLTVV.

Only one count was recorded for this clone. V gene TRBV5-4 combines with J gene TRBJ2-5; D might be TRBD2 (6 bases). The CDR3 loop spans 18 amino acids. Germline CDR1 is SGHNT and CDR2 is YYREEE (reference sequence). Trimming left V 2 bases short and J 5 bases short, with 25 bases between. CDR3 in amino acids: CASSFFYYETSDSETQYF. The CDR3 DNA reads TGTGCCAGCAGCTTTTTTTATTATGAGACTAGTGACTCCGAGACCCAGTACTTC.

This clone was found once. The V gene is TRBV7-2, the J gene TRBJ2-1; 7 bases are shared with TRBD2. Germline assignment: CDR1 SGHTA and CDR2 FQGNSA. CDR3 length: 16 amino acids. V shed 1 base and J 3 bases; nucleotides not matched to a gene: 6. CDR3 DNA sequence: TGTGCCAGCAGCTTAGTGCGCCTAGCGGTCTACAATGAGCAGTTCTTC. It encodes CASSLVRLAVYNEQFF. Based on the CDR3 plus reference TRBV7-2 and TRBJ2-1, the full variable domain is GAGVSQSPSNKVTEKGKDVELRCDPISGHTALYWYRQSLGQGLEFLIYFQGNSAPDKSGLPSDRFSAERTGGSVSTLTIQRTQQEDSAVYLCASSLVRLAVYNEQFFGPGTRLTVL.

The chain recombines TRBV6-1 with TRBJ2-7; TRBD1 matches at 7 bases. V lost 7 bases and J lost 3; bases outside the gene matches: 6. This CDR3 has 13 residues. In germline, CDR1 is MNHNS, CDR2 SASEGT. CDR3 amino acids: CASTRGDSYEQYF. CDR3 DNA: TGTGCCAGCACTCGAGGGGACAGCTACGAGCAGTACTTC.

This clone showed up just once. The CDR3 protein is CASSLRRPGVDNSPLHF. The CDR3 bases are TGTGCCAGCAGTTTAAGGCGCCCAGGGGTAGATAATTCACCCCTCCACTTT. The gene calls are TRBV27 and TRBJ1-6; D may be TRBD1 (6 bases). With 2 bases removed from V and 5 bases from J, the gap between germline ends came to 16 bases. The CDR3 loop spans 17 amino acids. Looked up from germline, CDR1 is MNHEY and CDR2 is SMNVEV (reference sequence).

The chain combines TRBV7-2 with TRBJ2-5; the D is unclear. The CDR3 runs to 13 residues. The germline V and J ends were trimmed by 5 bases and 3 bases, with 10 bases remaining between them. Looked up from germline, CDR1 is SGHTA and CDR2 is FQGNSA. The CDR3 DNA reads TGTGCCAGCAGCCGTGACATCGAAGAGACCCAGTACTTC. Amino acid sequence: CASSRDIEETQYF.